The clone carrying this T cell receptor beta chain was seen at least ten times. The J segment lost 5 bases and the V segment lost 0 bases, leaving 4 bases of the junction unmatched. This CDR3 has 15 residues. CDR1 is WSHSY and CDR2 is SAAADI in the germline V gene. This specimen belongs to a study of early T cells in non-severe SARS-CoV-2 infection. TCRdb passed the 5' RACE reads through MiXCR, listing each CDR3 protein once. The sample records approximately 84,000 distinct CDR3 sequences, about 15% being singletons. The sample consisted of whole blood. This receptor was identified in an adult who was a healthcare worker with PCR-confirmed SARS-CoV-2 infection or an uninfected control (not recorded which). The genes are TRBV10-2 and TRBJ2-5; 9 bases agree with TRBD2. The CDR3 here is CASSESGLAMETQYF. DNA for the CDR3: TGCGCCAGCAGTGAGTCAGGACTAGCGATGGAGACCCAGTACTTC.